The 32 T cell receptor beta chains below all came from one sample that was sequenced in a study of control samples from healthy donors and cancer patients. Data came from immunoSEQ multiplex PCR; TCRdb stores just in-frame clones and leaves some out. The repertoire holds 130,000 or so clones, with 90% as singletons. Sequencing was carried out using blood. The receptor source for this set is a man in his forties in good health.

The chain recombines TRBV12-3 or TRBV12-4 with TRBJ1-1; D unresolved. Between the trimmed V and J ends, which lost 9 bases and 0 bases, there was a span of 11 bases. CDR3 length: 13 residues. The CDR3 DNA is TGTGCCAGTGAGCAGGTCATGAACACTGAAGCTTTCTTT. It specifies CASEQVMNTEAFF.

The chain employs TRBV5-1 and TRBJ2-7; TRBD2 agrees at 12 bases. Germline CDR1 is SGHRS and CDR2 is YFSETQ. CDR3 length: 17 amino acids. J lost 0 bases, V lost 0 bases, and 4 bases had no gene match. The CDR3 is CASSLGLAGASSYEQYF. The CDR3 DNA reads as TGCGCCAGCAGCTTGGGACTAGCGGGGGCTAGCTCCTACGAGCAGTACTTC.

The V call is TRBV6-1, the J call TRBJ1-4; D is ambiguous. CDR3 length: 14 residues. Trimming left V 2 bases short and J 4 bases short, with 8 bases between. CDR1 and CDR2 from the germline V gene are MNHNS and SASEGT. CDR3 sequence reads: CASSEWVNNEKLFF. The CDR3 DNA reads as TGTGCCAGCAGTGAATGGGTTAATAATGAAAAACTGTTTTTT.

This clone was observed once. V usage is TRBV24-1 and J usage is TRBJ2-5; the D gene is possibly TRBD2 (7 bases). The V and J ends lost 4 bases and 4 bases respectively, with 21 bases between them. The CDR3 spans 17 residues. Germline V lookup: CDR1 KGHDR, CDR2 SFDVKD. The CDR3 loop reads CATSDPRAGEGAETQYF. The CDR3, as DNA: TGTGCCACCAGTGACCCCCGGGCAGGGGAGGGAGCAGAGACCCAGTACTTC.

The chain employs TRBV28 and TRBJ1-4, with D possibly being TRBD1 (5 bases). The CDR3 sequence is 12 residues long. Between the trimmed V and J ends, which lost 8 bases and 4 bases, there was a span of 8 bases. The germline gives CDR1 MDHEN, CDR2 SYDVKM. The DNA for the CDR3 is TGTGCCAGCGGCGGGGGTAATGAAAAACTGTTTTTT. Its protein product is CASGGGNEKLFF.

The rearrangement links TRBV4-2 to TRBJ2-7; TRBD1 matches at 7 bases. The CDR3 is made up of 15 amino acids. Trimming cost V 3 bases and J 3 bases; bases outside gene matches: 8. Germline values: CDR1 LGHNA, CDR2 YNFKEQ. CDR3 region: CASSQQTGPSYEQYF. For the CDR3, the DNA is TGTGCCAGCAGCCAGCAGACAGGGCCCAGCTACGAGCAGTACTTC.

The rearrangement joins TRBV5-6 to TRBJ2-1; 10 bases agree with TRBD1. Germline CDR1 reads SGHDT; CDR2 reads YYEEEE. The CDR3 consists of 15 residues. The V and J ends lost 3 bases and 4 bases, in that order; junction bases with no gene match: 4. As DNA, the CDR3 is TGTGCCAGCAGCTGGACAGGGGGGAGGTACAATGAGCAGTTCTTC. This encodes CASSWTGGRYNEQFF.

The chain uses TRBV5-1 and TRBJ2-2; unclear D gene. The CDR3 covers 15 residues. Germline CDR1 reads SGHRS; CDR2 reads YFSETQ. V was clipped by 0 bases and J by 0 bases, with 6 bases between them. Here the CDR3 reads CASSLVGANTGELFF. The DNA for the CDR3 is TGCGCCAGCAGCTTGGTCGGTGCGAACACCGGGGAGCTGTTTTTT.

The CDR3 nucleotides are TGTGCCAGCAGCTTGGGTCTGGGGACAGGGCTCGAAAAACTGTTTTTT. It is translated as CASSLGLGTGLEKLFF. This chain uses TRBV5-4 with TRBJ1-4; 9 bases agree with TRBD1. Unmatched junction bases numbered 8, after V lost 0 bases and J lost 8 bases. CDR1 is SGHNT, CDR2 YYREEE, per germline (reference sequence). This CDR3 is 16 amino acids long.

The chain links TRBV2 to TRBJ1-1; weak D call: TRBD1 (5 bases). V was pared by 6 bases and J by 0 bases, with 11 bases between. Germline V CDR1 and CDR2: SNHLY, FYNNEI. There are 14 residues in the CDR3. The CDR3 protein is CASRAGRMNTEAFF. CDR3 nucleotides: TGTGCCAGCAGGGCGGGACGGATGAACACTGAAGCTTTCTTT.

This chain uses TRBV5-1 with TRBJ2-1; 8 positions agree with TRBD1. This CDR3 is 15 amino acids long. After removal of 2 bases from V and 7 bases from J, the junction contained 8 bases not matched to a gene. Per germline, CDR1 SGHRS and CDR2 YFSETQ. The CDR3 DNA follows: TGCGCCAGCAGCTTCGGACAGGGCCCAATGAATGAGCAGTTCTTC. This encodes CASSFGQGPMNEQFF.

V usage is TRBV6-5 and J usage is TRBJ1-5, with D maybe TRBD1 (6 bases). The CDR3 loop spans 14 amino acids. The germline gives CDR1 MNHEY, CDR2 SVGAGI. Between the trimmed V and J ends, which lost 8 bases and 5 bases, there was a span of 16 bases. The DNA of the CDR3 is TGTGCCAGCGGACTACAGGGAGGGGATCAGCCCCAGCATTTT. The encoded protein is CASGLQGGDQPQHF.

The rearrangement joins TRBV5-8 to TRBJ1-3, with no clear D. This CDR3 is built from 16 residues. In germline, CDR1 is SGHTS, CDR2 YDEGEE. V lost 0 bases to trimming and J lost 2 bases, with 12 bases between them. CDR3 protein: CASSLAVFSTGNTIYF. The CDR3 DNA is TGTGCCAGCAGCTTGGCCGTATTTTCGACTGGAAACACCATATATTTT.

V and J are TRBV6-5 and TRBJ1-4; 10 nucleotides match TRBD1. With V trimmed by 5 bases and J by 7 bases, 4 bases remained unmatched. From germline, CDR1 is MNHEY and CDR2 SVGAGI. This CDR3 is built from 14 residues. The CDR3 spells CASSKTGGFEKLFF. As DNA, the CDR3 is TGTGCCAGCAGTAAGACAGGGGGCTTTGAAAAACTGTTTTTT.

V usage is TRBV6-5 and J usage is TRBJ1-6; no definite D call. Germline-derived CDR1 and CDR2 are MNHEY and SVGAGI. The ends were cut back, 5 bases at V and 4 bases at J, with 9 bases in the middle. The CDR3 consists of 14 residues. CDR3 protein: CASSQDLYNSPLHF. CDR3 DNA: TGTGCCAGCAGTCAGGACCTATATAATTCACCCCTCCACTTT.

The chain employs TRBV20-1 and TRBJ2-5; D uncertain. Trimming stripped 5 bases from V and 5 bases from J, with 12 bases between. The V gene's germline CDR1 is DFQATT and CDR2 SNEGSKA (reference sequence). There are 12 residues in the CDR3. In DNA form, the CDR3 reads TGCAGTGCTGGTGAGAGTGGCGAGACCCAGTACTTC. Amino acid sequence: CSAGESGETQYF.

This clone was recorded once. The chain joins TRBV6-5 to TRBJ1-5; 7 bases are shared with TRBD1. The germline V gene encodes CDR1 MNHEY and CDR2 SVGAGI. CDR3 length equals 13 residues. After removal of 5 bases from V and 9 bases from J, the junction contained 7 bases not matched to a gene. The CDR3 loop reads CASSKGQSRPQHF. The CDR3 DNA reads TGTGCCAGCAGTAAGGGACAGTCCAGGCCCCAGCATTTT.

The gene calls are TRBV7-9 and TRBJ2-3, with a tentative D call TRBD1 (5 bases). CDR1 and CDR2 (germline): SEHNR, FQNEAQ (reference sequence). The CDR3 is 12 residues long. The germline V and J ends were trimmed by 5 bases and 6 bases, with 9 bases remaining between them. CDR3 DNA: TGTGCCAGCAGCCCCAACAGGGATACGCAGTATTTT. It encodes CASSPNRDTQYF.

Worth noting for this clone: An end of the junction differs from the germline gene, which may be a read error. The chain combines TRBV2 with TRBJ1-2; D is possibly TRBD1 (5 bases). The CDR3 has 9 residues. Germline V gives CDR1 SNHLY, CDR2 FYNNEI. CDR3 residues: CASTWGSHF. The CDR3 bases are TGTGCCAGCACTTGGGGGAGCCACTTC.

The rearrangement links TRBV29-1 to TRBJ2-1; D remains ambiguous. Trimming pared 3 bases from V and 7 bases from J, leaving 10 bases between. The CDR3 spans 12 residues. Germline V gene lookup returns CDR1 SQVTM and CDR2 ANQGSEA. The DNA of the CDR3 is TGCAGCGTTGACTACAGTAGGAATGAGCAGTTCTTC. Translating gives CSVDYSRNEQFF.

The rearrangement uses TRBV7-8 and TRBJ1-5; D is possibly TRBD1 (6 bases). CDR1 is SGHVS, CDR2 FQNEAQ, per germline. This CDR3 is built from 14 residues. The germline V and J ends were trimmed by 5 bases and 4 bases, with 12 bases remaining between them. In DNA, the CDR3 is TGTGCCAGCAGCATCGCCGGGACAAATCAGCCCCAGCATTTT. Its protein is CASSIAGTNQPQHF.

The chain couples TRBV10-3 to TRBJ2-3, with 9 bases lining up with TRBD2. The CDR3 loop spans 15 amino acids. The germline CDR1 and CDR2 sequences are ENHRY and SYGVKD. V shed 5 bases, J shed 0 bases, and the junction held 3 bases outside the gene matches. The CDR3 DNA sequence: TGTGCCATCAGTCCTAGCGGGGTAAGCACAGATACGCAGTATTTT. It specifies CAISPSGVSTDTQYF.

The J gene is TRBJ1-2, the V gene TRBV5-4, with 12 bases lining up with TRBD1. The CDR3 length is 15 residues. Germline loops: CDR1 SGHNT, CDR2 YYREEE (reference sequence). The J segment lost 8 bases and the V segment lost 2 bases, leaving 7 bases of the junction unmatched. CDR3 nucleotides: TGTGCCAGCAGCTTAACCGGGACAGGGGGCTTAGGCTACACCTTC. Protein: CASSLTGTGGLGYTF.

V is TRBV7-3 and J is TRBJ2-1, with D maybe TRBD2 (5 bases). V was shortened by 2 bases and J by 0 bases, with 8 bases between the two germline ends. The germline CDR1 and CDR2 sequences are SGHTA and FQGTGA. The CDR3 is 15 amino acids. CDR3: CASSLGLVSYNEQFF. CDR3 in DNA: TGTGCCAGCAGCTTAGGACTGGTCTCCTACAATGAGCAGTTCTTC. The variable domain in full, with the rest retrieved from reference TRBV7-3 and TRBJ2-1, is GAGVSQTPSNKVTEKGKYVELRCDPISGHTALYWYRQSLGQGPEFLIYFQGTGAADDSGLPNDRFFAVRPEGSVSTLKIQRTERGDSAVYLCASSLGLVSYNEQFFGPGTRLTVL.

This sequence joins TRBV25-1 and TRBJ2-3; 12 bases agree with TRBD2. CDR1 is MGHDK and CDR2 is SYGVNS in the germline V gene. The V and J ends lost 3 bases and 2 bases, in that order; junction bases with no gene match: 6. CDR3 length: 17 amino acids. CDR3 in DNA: TGTGCCAGCAGTGATCTGACTAGCGGGAGACTCACAGATACGCAGTATTTT. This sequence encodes CASSDLTSGRLTDTQYF.

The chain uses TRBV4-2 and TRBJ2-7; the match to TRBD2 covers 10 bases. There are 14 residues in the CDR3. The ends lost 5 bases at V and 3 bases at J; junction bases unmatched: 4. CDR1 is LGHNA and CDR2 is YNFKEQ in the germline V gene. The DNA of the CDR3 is TGTGCCAGCAGCTCTCTAGCGGGGGACTACGAGCAGTACTTC. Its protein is CASSSLAGDYEQYF.

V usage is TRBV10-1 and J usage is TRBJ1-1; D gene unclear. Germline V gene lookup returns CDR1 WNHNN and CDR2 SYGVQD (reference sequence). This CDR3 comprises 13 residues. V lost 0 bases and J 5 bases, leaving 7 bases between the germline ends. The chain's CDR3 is CASSESGTTEAFF. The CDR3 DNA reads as TGCGCCAGCAGTGAGTCGGGTACTACTGAAGCTTTCTTT.

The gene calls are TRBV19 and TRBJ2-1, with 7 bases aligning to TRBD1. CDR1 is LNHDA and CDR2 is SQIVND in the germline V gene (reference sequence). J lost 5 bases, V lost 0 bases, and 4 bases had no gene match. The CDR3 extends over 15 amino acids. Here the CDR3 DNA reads TGTGCCAGTAGTATAGATCAGGGGGTTGACAATGAGCAGTTCTTC. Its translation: CASSIDQGVDNEQFF.

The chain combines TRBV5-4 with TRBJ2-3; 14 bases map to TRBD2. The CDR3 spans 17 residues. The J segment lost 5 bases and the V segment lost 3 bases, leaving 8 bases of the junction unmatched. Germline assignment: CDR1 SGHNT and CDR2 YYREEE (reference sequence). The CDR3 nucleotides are TGTGCCAGCAGCTCGCGACTAGCGGGGGGGCTCGGAGATACGCAGTATTTT. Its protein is CASSSRLAGGLGDTQYF.

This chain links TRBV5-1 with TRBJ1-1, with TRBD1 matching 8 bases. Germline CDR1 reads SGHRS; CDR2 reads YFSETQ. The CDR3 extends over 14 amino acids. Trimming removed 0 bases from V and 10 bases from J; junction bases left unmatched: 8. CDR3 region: CASSLGTGSVLAFF. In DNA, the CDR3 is TGCGCCAGCAGCTTGGGGACAGGGAGCGTTTTAGCTTTCTTT.

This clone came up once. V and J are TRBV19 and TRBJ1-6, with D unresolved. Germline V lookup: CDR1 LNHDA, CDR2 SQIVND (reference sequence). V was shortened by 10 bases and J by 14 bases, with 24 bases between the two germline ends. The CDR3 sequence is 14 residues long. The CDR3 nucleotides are TGTGCCACCAAGACAACCAACGTACCTCAGGCCCTCCACTTT. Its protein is CATKTTNVPQALHF.

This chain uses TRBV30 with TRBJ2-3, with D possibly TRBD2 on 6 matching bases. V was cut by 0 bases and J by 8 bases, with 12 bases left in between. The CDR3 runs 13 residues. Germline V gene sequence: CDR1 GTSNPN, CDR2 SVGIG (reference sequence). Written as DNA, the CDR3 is TGTGCCTGGAGTGTACTATCGGGGGTTACGCAGTATTTT. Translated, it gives CAWSVLSGVTQYF.